The entry below gives a single T cell receptor beta chain sequence along with its context. Its antigen is undetermined. Reverse transcription used about 0.45 to 1 ug RNA and random hexamers. Amplification of TCR beta CDR3 across 54 Vbeta and 13 Jbeta was performed with immunoSEQ multiplex PCR. TCRdb fed the immunoSEQ multiplex PCR reads into MiXCR, producing one record per CDR3 protein. The sample carries roughly 200,000 distinct CDR3 sequences, around 94% recorded once. TCR beta sequences were obtained from blood CD8+ and CD4+ T cells. This sample was included in a study of CD8 T cells in Susac syndrome. Study information: Each patient with Susac syndrome, at the time of blood draw, was therapy-naive, on corticosteroids, or on intravenous immunoglobulin alone.

Study-wide points: Regarding the TCR sequencing and HLA analysis, the study admitted that a relatively small number of individuals were involved.

This TCR was sampled from a human donor with Susac syndrome. The sequenced sample was CD4+ T cells from PBMCs.

The CDR3 DNA reads TGTGCCTGGAGTATCCGGTACACCGGGGAGCTGTTTTTT. Protein product: CAWSIRYTGELFF. V and J are TRBV30 and TRBJ2-2; D gene unclear. The germline V gene encodes CDR1 GTSNPN and CDR2 SVGIG (reference sequence). V shed 2 bases and J shed 3 bases, with 7 bases lying between them. The CDR3 is 13 residues long.